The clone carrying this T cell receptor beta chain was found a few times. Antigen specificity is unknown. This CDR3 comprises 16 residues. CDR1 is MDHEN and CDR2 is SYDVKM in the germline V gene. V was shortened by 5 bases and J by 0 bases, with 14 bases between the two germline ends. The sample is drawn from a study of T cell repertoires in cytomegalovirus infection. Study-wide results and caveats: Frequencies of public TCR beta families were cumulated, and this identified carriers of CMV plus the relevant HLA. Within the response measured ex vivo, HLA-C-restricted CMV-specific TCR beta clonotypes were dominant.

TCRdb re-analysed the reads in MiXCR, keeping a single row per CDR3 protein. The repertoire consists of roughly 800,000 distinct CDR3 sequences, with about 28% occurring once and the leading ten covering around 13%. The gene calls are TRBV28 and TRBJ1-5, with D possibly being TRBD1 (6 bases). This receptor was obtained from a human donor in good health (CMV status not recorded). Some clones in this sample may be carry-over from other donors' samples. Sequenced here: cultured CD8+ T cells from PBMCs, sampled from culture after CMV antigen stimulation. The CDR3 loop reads CASSPRQVYSNQPQHF. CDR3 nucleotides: TGTGCCAGCAGTCCCAGACAGGTTTATAGCAATCAGCCCCAGCATTTT.